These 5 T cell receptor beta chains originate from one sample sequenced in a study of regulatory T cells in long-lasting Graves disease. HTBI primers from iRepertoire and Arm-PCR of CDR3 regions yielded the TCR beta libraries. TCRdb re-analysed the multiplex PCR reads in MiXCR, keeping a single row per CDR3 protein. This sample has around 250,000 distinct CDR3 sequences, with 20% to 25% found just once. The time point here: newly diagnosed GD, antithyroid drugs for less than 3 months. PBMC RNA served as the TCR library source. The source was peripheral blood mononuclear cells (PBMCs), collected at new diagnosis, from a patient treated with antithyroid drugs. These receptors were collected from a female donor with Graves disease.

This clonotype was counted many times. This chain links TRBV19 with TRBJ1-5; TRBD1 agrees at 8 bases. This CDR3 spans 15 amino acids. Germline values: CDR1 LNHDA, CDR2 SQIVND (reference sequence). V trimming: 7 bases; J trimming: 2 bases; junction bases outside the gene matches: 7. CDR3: CASTKGQGGNQPQHF. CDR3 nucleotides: TGTGCCAGTACCAAAGGACAGGGCGGCAATCAGCCCCAGCATTTT.

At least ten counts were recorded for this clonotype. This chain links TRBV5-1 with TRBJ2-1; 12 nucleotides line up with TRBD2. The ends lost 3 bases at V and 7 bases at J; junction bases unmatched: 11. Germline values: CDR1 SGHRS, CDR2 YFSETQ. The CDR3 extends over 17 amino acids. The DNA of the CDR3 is TGCGCCAGCAGCTGGACCCCCGAGACTAGCGGGAGAAATGAGCAGTTCTTC. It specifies CASSWTPETSGRNEQFF.

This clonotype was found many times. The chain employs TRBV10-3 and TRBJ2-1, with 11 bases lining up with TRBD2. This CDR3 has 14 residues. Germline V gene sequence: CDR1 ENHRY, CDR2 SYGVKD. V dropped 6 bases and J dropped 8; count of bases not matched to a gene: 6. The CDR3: CAISAGTSGHEQFF. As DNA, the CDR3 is TGTGCCATCAGCGCCGGGACTAGCGGCCATGAGCAGTTCTTC.

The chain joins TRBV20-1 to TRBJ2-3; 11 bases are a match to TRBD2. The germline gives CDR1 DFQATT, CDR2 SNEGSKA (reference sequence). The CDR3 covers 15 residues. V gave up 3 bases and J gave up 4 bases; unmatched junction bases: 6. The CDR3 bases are TGCAGTGCTAGGGATAGCGGGGGGGCGGCAGATACGCAGTATTTT. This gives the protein CSARDSGGAADTQYF.

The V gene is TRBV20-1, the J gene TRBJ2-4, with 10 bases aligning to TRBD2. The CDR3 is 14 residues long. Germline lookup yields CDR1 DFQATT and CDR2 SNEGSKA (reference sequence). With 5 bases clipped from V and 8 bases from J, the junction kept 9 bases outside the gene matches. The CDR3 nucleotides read TGCAGTGCTGCTAGCGGGGGTTCCGTTCACATTCAGTACTTC. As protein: CSAASGGSVHIQYF.